This T cell receptor (beta chain) was sequenced during a study of prognosis after radiotherapy for stage I lung cancer. This clonotype has a count of ten or more. Genomic DNA provided the template from which TCR beta CDR3 was amplified by two-round multiplex PCR. Amplification during the initial PCR round employed primers specific to each TRBV and TRBJ gene. Each CDR3 protein is one row after TCRdb ran MiXCR on the multiplex PCR reads. The sample holds 10,000 to 15,000 distinct CDR3 sequences, about 40% seen once. This CDR3 is 10 amino acids long. The V gene lost 6 bases and the J gene lost 2 bases, with 1 base spanning the gap. Germline V gene lookup returns CDR1 SEHNR and CDR2 FQNEAQ (reference sequence).

Sequences were derived from PBMCs, sampled before or after stereotactic body radiation therapy (not recorded which). The TCR was taken from a donor over 45 with non-small cell lung cancer. The V and J genes are TRBV7-9 and TRBJ1-1; D is unclear. CDR3 sequence (DNA): TGTGCCAGCAGTAACACTGAAGCTTTCTTT. Translated, it gives CASSNTEAFF.